A single sample is the source of the 18 T cell receptor beta chains below, sequenced in a study of shared clonotypes between healthy human individuals. The assay was immunoSEQ multiplex PCR, and TCRdb's table has in-frame clones only and misses some. The table has some 2.4 million clones, 93% seen once; the top ten hold 0.36%. Source material: naive CD4+ T cells from PBMCs. Subset meaning: CD45RA+ positively selected. The receptor set was obtained from a man between 18 and 29 years old in good health. Some clones in this sample may be carry-over from other donors' samples.

This clone was picked up one time. The chain is built from TRBV28 and TRBJ2-3; a weak D match, TRBD2 (6 bases). From germline, CDR1 is MDHEN and CDR2 SYDVKM. The CDR3 is 12 amino acids. The V and J ends lost 7 bases and 6 bases respectively, with 11 bases between them. In DNA, the CDR3 is TGTGCCAGCACCCGGACTACCGATACGCAGTATTTT. This gives the protein CASTRTTDTQYF.

This chain links TRBV7-3 with TRBJ2-2, with 14 bases fitting TRBD2. V shed 0 bases, J shed 4 bases, and the junction held 13 bases outside the gene matches. Germline V CDR1 and CDR2: SGHTA, FQGTGA. CDR3 length equals 21 residues. Written as DNA, the CDR3 is TGTGCCAGCAGCTTAACGTACTTACCGACTAGCGGGAGGGCCCTCACCGGGGAGCTGTTTTTT. This sequence encodes CASSLTYLPTSGRALTGELFF.

A word on this clone: Additional DNA sequences in this sample encode the identical CDR3. The rearrangement links TRBV11-3 to TRBJ2-1, with 9 bases fitting TRBD1. Germline CDR1 reads SGHNT; CDR2 reads YENEEA. This CDR3 contains 15 residues. With 5 bases clipped from V and 2 bases from J, the junction kept 4 bases outside the gene matches. Written as DNA, the CDR3 is TGTGCCAGCAGCCTTGGACAGGGGACCTACAATGAGCAGTTCTTC. This encodes CASSLGQGTYNEQFF.

This chain connects TRBV11-2 to TRBJ2-3, with D hard to call. Germline V gene lookup returns CDR1 SGHAT and CDR2 FQNNGV. This CDR3 is 13 amino acids long. Trimming took off 1 base at V and 5 bases at J, with 7 bases between the two ends. The CDR3 DNA reads as TGTGCCAGCAGCTTAGCCCTGCGAGATACGCAGTATTTT. Amino acid sequence: CASSLALRDTQYF.

The chain is built from TRBV19 and TRBJ2-7; D is unclear. CDR1 and CDR2 from the germline V gene are LNHDA and SQIVND (reference sequence). The CDR3 loop spans 11 amino acids. V was cut by 1 base and J by 7 bases, with 5 bases left in between. Here the CDR3 reads CASSIAGEQYF. The CDR3 DNA reads TGTGCCAGTAGTATAGCTGGGGAGCAGTACTTC.

The rearrangement links TRBV6-1 to TRBJ2-7; no reliable D call. Deletions cut 1 base from V and 9 bases from J, with 10 bases between. Germline assignment: CDR1 MNHNS and CDR2 SASEGT. This CDR3 is built from 12 residues. The CDR3 nucleotides are TGTGCCAGCAGTGAAGGTCGGATTGGGCAGTACTTC. It codes for CASSEGRIGQYF.

The V gene is TRBV28, the J gene TRBJ2-7, with D perhaps given as TRBD1 or TRBD2 (5 bases each). In germline, CDR1 is MDHEN, CDR2 SYDVKM. Trimming removed 10 bases at V and 2 bases at J, with 18 bases between. The CDR3 covers 14 residues. CDR3 sequence (DNA): TGTGCCAACAAAACCGGGACGGCGCCCTACGAGCAGTACTTC. This codes for CANKTGTAPYEQYF.

V gene TRBV18 combines with J gene TRBJ2-7, with a weak D call TRBD2 (6 bases). CDR1 KGHSH and CDR2 LQKENI come from the germline V gene. The germline V and J ends were trimmed by 6 bases and 0 bases, with 15 bases remaining between them. The CDR3 runs 15 residues. CDR3 in amino acids: CASSVGTSHSYEQYF. DNA for the CDR3: TGTGCCAGCTCGGTCGGGACTTCCCACTCCTACGAGCAGTACTTC.

V gene TRBV5-8 combines with J gene TRBJ1-2; perhaps TRBD1 as D (5 bases). Looked up from germline, CDR1 is SGHTS and CDR2 is YDEGEE. The V gene lost 0 bases and the J gene lost 2 bases, with 14 bases spanning the gap. The CDR3 extends over 16 amino acids. The CDR3 spells CASSLVLGRKNYGYTF. The DNA of the CDR3 is TGTGCCAGCAGCTTGGTTCTGGGACGGAAAAACTATGGCTACACCTTC.

The chain joins TRBV7-3 to TRBJ2-6; 8 positions match TRBD1. Germline-derived CDR1 and CDR2 are SGHTA and FQGTGA. J was trimmed by 2 bases and V by 5 bases; bases with no gene match: 14. The CDR3 has 19 amino acids. The CDR3 region is CASSLRTGTPLPGANVLTF. DNA for the CDR3: TGTGCCAGCAGCCTGCGGACAGGGACCCCTCTTCCTGGGGCCAACGTCCTGACTTTC.

The CDR3 region is CASSLDIMVRTNEKLFF. In nucleotides, the CDR3 is TGTGCCAGCAGTCTGGATATCATGGTCAGAACTAATGAAAAACTGTTTTTT. This rearrangement joins TRBV6-4 to TRBJ1-4; unclear D gene. The CDR3 has 17 residues. The germline V and J ends were trimmed by 5 bases and 1 base, with 17 bases remaining between them. Germline-derived CDR1 and CDR2 are MRHNA and SNTAGT.

V gene TRBV6-5 combines with J gene TRBJ2-2; D is uncertain. Germline loops: CDR1 MNHEY, CDR2 SVGAGI. With 0 bases removed from V and 6 bases from J, the gap between germline ends came to 8 bases. This CDR3 is 14 amino acids long. This chain's CDR3 is CASSYSRTAGELFF. The CDR3 DNA is TGTGCCAGCAGTTACTCGCGGACGGCCGGGGAGCTGTTTTTT.

V gene TRBV28 combines with J gene TRBJ2-5; possibly TRBD1 or TRBD2 for D (7 bases each). The V gene lost 8 bases and the J gene lost 4 bases, with 14 bases spanning the gap. Germline assignment: CDR1 MDHEN and CDR2 SYDVKM. The CDR3 is 13 amino acids. The CDR3 reads CASRRGGPETQYF. The CDR3 nucleotides read TGTGCCAGCCGCAGGGGGGGCCCAGAGACCCAGTACTTC.

The chain uses TRBV5-1 and TRBJ2-2; TRBD2 matches 8 bases. The V gene end was trimmed by 5 bases and the J gene end by 0 bases; junction bases not matched to a gene: 6. This CDR3 is 16 amino acids long. The V gene's germline CDR1 is SGHRS and CDR2 YFSETQ. CDR3 DNA sequence: TGCGCCAGCAGTTCGGGAGGGAGGGCGAACACCGGGGAGCTGTTTTTT. It codes for CASSSGGRANTGELFF.

Concerning this clone: This specimen includes other DNA sequences encoding the same CDR3. The rearrangement uses TRBV5-1 and TRBJ1-4; D ambiguous. The germline V gene encodes CDR1 SGHRS and CDR2 YFSETQ. The CDR3 covers 13 residues. The germline V and J ends were trimmed by 2 bases and 4 bases, with 6 bases remaining between them. The CDR3 DNA follows: TGCGCCAGCAGCTTATGGGGTAATGAAAAACTGTTTTTT. Its protein product is CASSLWGNEKLFF.

V is TRBV4-1 and J is TRBJ2-2; TRBD2 is a possible D gene (6 bases). The CDR3 runs to 19 residues. Germline lookup yields CDR1 MGHRA and CDR2 YSYEKL. V dropped 4 bases and J dropped 3 bases, with 24 bases sitting between them. CDR3 coding DNA: TGCGCCAGCAGCCCCCACTCGGGCGGGATTGGAGCCCACACCGGGGAGCTGTTTTTT. This sequence encodes CASSPHSGGIGAHTGELFF.

The chain combines TRBV28 with TRBJ2-3; 9 positions match TRBD2. This CDR3 is built from 16 residues. Germline CDR1 is MDHEN and CDR2 is SYDVKM. V shed 6 bases and J 4 bases; nucleotides not matched to a gene: 11. CDR3 sequence reads: CASRRTGTSFSDTQYF. CDR3 in DNA: TGTGCCAGCAGACGCACCGGGACTAGCTTCTCAGATACGCAGTATTTT.

The chain recombines TRBV18 with TRBJ1-4, with D perhaps matching TRBD1 (5 bases). The V gene's germline CDR1 is KGHSH and CDR2 LQKENI. This CDR3 has 14 amino acids. The V end was cut by 5 bases, the J end by 8 bases, with 15 bases between. The CDR3, as DNA: TGTGCCAGCTCAGCCGGGACGGAGGCCGAAAAACTGTTTTTT. Amino acid sequence: CASSAGTEAEKLFF.